This TCR beta chain comes out of a study of blood T cell repertoires in COVID-19. Germline CDR1 and CDR2: LNHDA and SQIVND (reference sequence). CDR3 length equals 17 residues. The V gene end was trimmed by 3 bases and the J gene end by 5 bases; junction bases not matched to a gene: 11. Source study methods: Researchers report that nucleated cell counts were estimated from reference gene primer amplification. TCRdb's table, derived via immunoSEQ multiplex PCR, lists solely in-frame clones and lacks some. The V and J calls and the clone size are those of that table, but D and trimming were determined from the DNA. The table has over 35,000 clones, about 88% seen once; the top ten hold around 20%.

The rearrangement uses TRBV19 and TRBJ2-2; 8 bases map to TRBD1. This receptor was identified in a man in his 70s with active COVID-19. What was sequenced was peripheral blood. CDR3 protein: CASSIKDRVASTGELFF. DNA of the CDR3: TGTGCCAGTAGTATTAAGGACAGGGTGGCGAGTACCGGGGAGCTGTTTTTT.